One sample yielded the 8 T cell receptor beta chains listed below, sequenced in a study of blood T cell repertoires in COVID-19. Assay used: immunoSEQ multiplex PCR; TCRdb lists only in-frame clones, some missing. The profile shows about 100,000 clones, over 75% of them singletons. Sample: peripheral blood. The receptors originated from a man aged 70 or older with active or convalescent COVID-19.

This clone came up a few times. The rearrangement links TRBV11-2 to TRBJ2-5; TRBD2 is a possible D gene (6 bases). The CDR3 has 15 amino acids. Germline V gene data show CDR1 as SGHAT and CDR2 as FQNNGV. V gave up 1 base and J gave up 4 bases, with 13 bases separating them. Here the CDR3 reads CASSLALGGAETQYF. The CDR3 DNA reads TGTGCCAGCAGCTTAGCGTTGGGCGGGGCAGAGACCCAGTACTTC.

In its sample, this clone was seen many times. The rearrangement uses TRBV7-9 and TRBJ2-1, with 7 bases that match TRBD1. CDR1 and CDR2 (germline): SEHNR, FQNEAQ (reference sequence). The J segment lost 3 bases and the V segment lost 5 bases, leaving 10 bases of the junction unmatched. The CDR3 extends over 16 amino acids. The CDR3 nucleotides are TGTGCCAGCAGCGCCCTCCCCGGGACAGACTACAATGAGCAGTTCTTC. Translating gives CASSALPGTDYNEQFF.

V is TRBV12-3 or TRBV12-4 and J is TRBJ1-2; D ambiguous. The CDR3 extends over 13 amino acids. Trimming took off 1 base at V and 4 bases at J, with 7 bases between the two ends. The DNA for the CDR3 is TGTGCCAGCAGTTTAGGCAGAACCTATGGCTACACCTTC. It encodes CASSLGRTYGYTF.

The chain joins TRBV27 to TRBJ2-1, with a possible D match to TRBD1 (6 bases). The V gene's germline CDR1 is MNHEY and CDR2 SMNVEV (reference sequence). Trimming pared 5 bases from V and 0 bases from J, leaving 14 bases between. The CDR3 runs to 16 residues. The CDR3 is CASSPIQGLSYNEQFF. The CDR3 DNA reads TGTGCCAGCAGTCCCATACAGGGTCTCTCCTACAATGAGCAGTTCTTC.

J is TRBJ2-7 and V is TRBV28; D may be TRBD2 (5 bases). Germline V gene data show CDR1 as MDHEN and CDR2 as SYDVKM. V was cut by 7 bases and J by 0 bases, with 19 bases left in between. This CDR3 has 16 residues. CDR3 loop: CASTPRTGKSSYEQYF. CDR3 bases: TGTGCCAGCACCCCCCGGACGGGGAAGAGCTCCTACGAGCAGTACTTC.

V usage is TRBV3-1 (or the pseudogene TRBV3-2) and J usage is TRBJ1-6; TRBD1 agrees at 8 bases. V lost 4 bases to trimming and J lost 8 bases; unmatched junction nucleotides: 10. CDR3 length equals 16 residues. From germline, CDR1 is LGHDT and CDR2 YNNKEL (reference sequence). The chain's CDR3 is CASSPSTGGRYSPLHF. The CDR3 DNA is TGTGCCAGCAGCCCTTCTACAGGGGGACGTTATTCACCCCTCCACTTT.

This clone was observed a single time. This chain links TRBV11-2 with TRBJ2-3; tentatively, D is TRBD2 (5 bases). V dropped 5 bases and J dropped 4 bases, with 16 bases sitting between them. The germline V gene has CDR1 SGHAT and CDR2 FQNNGV. The CDR3 runs to 15 residues. CDR3: CASSRAGVGPDTQYF. The CDR3 DNA reads TGTGCCAGCAGCCGCGCCGGGGTCGGTCCAGATACGCAGTATTTT.

The chain links TRBV3-1 (or the pseudogene TRBV3-2) to TRBJ1-2; no clear D gene. The CDR3 is 15 residues long. Germline assignment: CDR1 LGHDT and CDR2 YNNKEL (reference sequence). Trimming took 5 bases from V and 0 from J, leaving 13 bases between them. The CDR3 sequence: CASSSLDLANYGYTF. CDR3 sequence (DNA): TGTGCCAGCAGCTCCTTGGACTTAGCTAACTATGGCTACACCTTC.